This TCR beta chain was retrieved from a study of cytomegalovirus exposure and HLA in healthy donors. Findings of the study overall: After further analysis at a later stage, around 17,000 TCR beta sequences were associated with HLA alleles at 0.05 false discovery rate.

PCR primers comprised 60 Vbeta and 13 Jbeta primers. Using immunoSEQ multiplex PCR, the repertoire was profiled, and TCRdb retains in-frame clones only, with some absent. In the table there are around 150,000 clones, roughly 87% of which are singletons. The J segment lost 5 bases and the V segment lost 2 bases, leaving 7 bases of the junction unmatched. Germline V gene lookup returns CDR1 MDHEN and CDR2 SYDVKM. The CDR3 loop spans 17 amino acids. A remark on this clone: Its specificity is not known.

Material: PBMCs. The receptor was derived from a girl between 5 and 17 years old in good health and CMV-seropositive. This sequence joins TRBV28 and TRBJ2-1; 12 nucleotides align to TRBD2. CDR3 sequence (DNA): TGTGCCAGCAGTTTACGGCTAGCGGGAGGGCCCCACAATGAGCAGTTCTTC. Protein sequence: CASSLRLAGGPHNEQFF.